The 18 T cell receptor beta chains below were found in one sample sequenced in a study of response to subunit inactivated influenza vaccine. TCRdb analysed the RT-PCR reads with MiXCR anew, one entry per CDR3 protein. In the table there are 500,000 to 650,000 distinct CDR3 sequences, about 8% of which are singletons. Material: PBMCs from blood, obtained less than 25 months after vaccination. Source of these receptors: a man aged 45-69 years who received an inactivated influenza vaccine.

The J gene is TRBJ2-2, the V gene TRBV5-6, with D perhaps TRBD1 (6 bases). V was trimmed by 3 bases and J by 6 bases, leaving 12 bases between them. The CDR3 is made up of 14 amino acids. Germline-derived CDR1 and CDR2 are SGHDT and YYEEEE. The CDR3 protein is CASSSGKGAGELFF. CDR3 in DNA: TGTGCCAGCAGCTCCGGAAAGGGGGCCGGGGAGCTGTTTTTT.

This clonotype appeared many times. This chain links TRBV7-2 with TRBJ2-3; the match to TRBD2 covers 13 bases. CDR1 is SGHTA and CDR2 is FQGNSA in the germline V gene. The J segment lost 14 bases and the V segment lost 5 bases, leaving 13 bases of the junction unmatched. The CDR3 runs 15 residues. In DNA form, the CDR3 reads TGTGCCAGCAGCCGGACTAGCGGGAGCCCGCAATCCCCGTATTTT. It translates to CASSRTSGSPQSPYF.

The J gene is TRBJ2-3, the V gene TRBV7-9, with 7 nucleotides matching TRBD2. V trimming: 4 bases; J trimming: 4 bases; junction bases outside the gene matches: 5. CDR3 length: 14 residues. Germline CDR1 reads SEHNR; CDR2 reads FQNEAQ (reference sequence). The CDR3 loop is CASSSLAGADTQYF. CDR3 nucleotide sequence: TGTGCCAGCAGCTCGCTCGCGGGGGCAGATACGCAGTATTTT.

In this sample, this clonotype turned up a few times. The rearrangement joins TRBV20-1 to TRBJ1-3, with D tentatively TRBD1 (6 bases). Trimming took off 2 bases at V and 2 bases at J, with 16 bases between the two ends. The CDR3 sequence is 16 residues long. CDR1 and CDR2 from the germline V gene are DFQATT and SNEGSKA (reference sequence). The CDR3 DNA sequence: TGCAGTGCTAGAAAATTTACAGGGAGGACTGGAAACACCATATATTTT. This encodes CSARKFTGRTGNTIYF.

This clonotype was seen only a few times. The genes are TRBV9 and TRBJ2-7, with 10 bases identical to TRBD1. V lost 0 bases, J lost 1 base, and 1 base stayed unmatched. CDR3 length equals 15 residues. CDR1 is SGDLS, CDR2 YYNGEE, per germline. The CDR3 region has the DNA TGTGCCAGCAGCGTAGCGGACAGGGGGTCCTACGAGCAGTACTTC. This translates into CASSVADRGSYEQYF.

Only a few counts were recorded for this clonotype. V and J are TRBV9 and TRBJ2-3; 7 nucleotides match TRBD2. The V and J ends lost 0 bases and 6 bases, in that order; junction bases with no gene match: 10. Germline CDR1 is SGDLS and CDR2 is YYNGEE. The CDR3 has 16 residues. The CDR3 region has the DNA TGTGCCAGCAGCGTAGCCCCCGGCGGGAGTACCGATACGCAGTATTTT. Amino acid sequence: CASSVAPGGSTDTQYF.

This clonotype has just a few counts. This rearrangement joins TRBV2 to TRBJ2-5; no firm D call. This CDR3 is built from 15 residues. V shed 2 bases and J shed 4 bases, with 14 bases lying between them. CDR1 is SNHLY, CDR2 FYNNEI, per germline. The CDR3 nucleotides are TGTGCCAGCAGTGAAAGGTTCCTGAGCCCAGAGACCCAGTACTTC. It translates to CASSERFLSPETQYF.

This clonotype was seen ten or more times. The chain uses TRBV7-9 and TRBJ2-1, with a possible D match to TRBD1 (6 bases). With 2 bases removed from V and 0 bases from J, the gap between germline ends came to 14 bases. The CDR3 is made up of 17 amino acids. Germline CDR1 SEHNR, CDR2 FQNEAQ (reference sequence). The CDR3 sequence is CASSLLPGVSSYNEQFF. The DNA of the CDR3 is TGTGCCAGCAGCTTACTTCCAGGGGTTAGCTCCTACAATGAGCAGTTCTTC.

This clonotype was observed a few times. As DNA, the CDR3 is TGTGCCAGCAGAACGGTAAATCAGCCCCAGCATTTT. Its protein product is CASRTVNQPQHF. This chain links TRBV28 with TRBJ1-5; D is unclear. Deletions cut 6 bases from V and 4 bases from J, with 7 bases between. CDR1 is MDHEN, CDR2 SYDVKM, per germline. The CDR3 covers 12 residues.

This clonotype was recorded at least ten times. V gene TRBV20-1 combines with J gene TRBJ2-7; a possible D gene is TRBD2 (6 bases). Germline loops: CDR1 DFQATT, CDR2 SNEGSKA (reference sequence). This CDR3 comprises 13 residues. The V end lost 3 bases, the J end lost 6 bases, and 15 bases lay between the germline ends. The CDR3 sequence: CSARGLAYGEQYF. CDR3 DNA: TGCAGTGCTAGGGGGCTAGCGTACGGCGAGCAGTACTTC.

This clonotype occurred many times. This chain joins TRBV12-3 or TRBV12-4 and TRBJ2-7; D tentatively fits TRBD1 or TRBD2 (5 bases each). Trimming took 6 bases from V and 1 from J, leaving 10 bases between them. This CDR3 region has 13 residues. The CDR3 sequence: CASRIEGSYEQYF. The CDR3 nucleotides are TGTGCCAGCAGGATCGAGGGGTCCTACGAGCAGTACTTC.

This clonotype was detected many times. This chain uses TRBV7-2 with TRBJ2-2; D could derive from TRBD1 or TRBD2 (5 bases each). The CDR3 extends over 15 amino acids. Looked up from germline, CDR1 is SGHTA and CDR2 is FQGNSA. The V end was cut by 5 bases, the J end by 4 bases, with 14 bases between. CDR3 sequence reads: CASSLGPLSTGELFF. In DNA, the CDR3 is TGTGCCAGCAGCCTGGGACCGTTGAGCACCGGGGAGCTGTTTTTT.

This clonotype was counted ten times or more. The genes are TRBV7-8 and TRBJ1-3; 10 bases are a match to TRBD1. Trimming took 5 bases from V and 4 from J; bases not matched to a gene: 8. CDR3 size: 16 residues. The germline V gene has CDR1 SGHVS and CDR2 FQNEAQ. CDR3 loop: CASSARDRGQGNTIYF. In nucleotides, the CDR3 is TGTGCCAGCAGCGCCCGGGACAGGGGTCAGGGAAACACCATATATTTT. Filled out from reference TRBV7-8 and TRBJ1-3, the complete variable domain reads GAGVSQSPRYKVAKRGQDVALRCDPISGHVSLFWYQQALGQGPEFLTYFQNEAQLDKSGLPSDRFFAERPEGSVSTLKIQRTQQEDSAVYLCASSARDRGQGNTIYFGEGSWLTVV.

Turning to this clonotype: Mismatch with germline at one junction end may stem from a read error. J is TRBJ2-1 and V is TRBV20-1; tentatively, D is TRBD1 or TRBD2 (7 bases each). This CDR3 spans 15 amino acids. Germline V CDR1 and CDR2: DFQATT, SNEGSKA (reference sequence). CDR3 sequence (DNA): TGCAGTGCCAGAGCTCCGGGACAGACTTCGGGGGGGCAGTTCTTC. Translated, it gives CSARAPGQTSGGQFF.

The chain combines TRBV28 with TRBJ2-2; 9 nucleotides line up with TRBD1. CDR1 and CDR2 from the germline V gene are MDHEN and SYDVKM. The length of the CDR3 is 17 residues. Unmatched junction bases numbered 8, after V lost 5 bases and J lost 1 base. CDR3 amino acids: CASSTLPGQGNTGELFF. CDR3 in DNA: TGTGCCAGCAGTACTCTACCGGGACAGGGGAACACCGGGGAGCTGTTTTTT.

This clonotype has only a few counts. The chain recombines TRBV4-1 with TRBJ2-7; no clear D. Trimming cost V 0 bases and J 1 base, with 16 bases left between them. The germline gives CDR1 MGHRA, CDR2 YSYEKL. This CDR3 spans 17 amino acids. CDR3 amino acids: CASSQDPGLAKSYEQYF. Written as DNA, the CDR3 is TGCGCCAGCAGCCAAGATCCCGGGCTCGCCAAATCCTACGAGCAGTACTTC.

This clonotype appeared a few times. The CDR3 loop reads CSVVGQYSVNTEAFF. CDR3 nucleotide sequence: TGCAGCGTTGTAGGGCAGTACTCAGTGAACACTGAAGCTTTCTTT. The rearrangement uses TRBV29-1 and TRBJ1-1; no clear D. This CDR3 is 15 amino acids long. Trimming took 4 bases from V and 0 from J, leaving 15 bases between them. Germline V CDR1 and CDR2: SQVTM, ANQGSEA.

The gene calls are TRBV9 and TRBJ1-5; 7 bases fit TRBD1. Germline V lookup: CDR1 SGDLS, CDR2 YYNGEE. The CDR3 runs to 15 residues. Trimming at V came to 0 bases and at J to 4 bases, leaving 4 bases not matched to a gene. The CDR3 sequence: CASSVETGPNQPQHF. CDR3 nucleotide sequence: TGTGCCAGCAGCGTAGAGACAGGGCCGAATCAGCCCCAGCATTTT.